The clone carrying this T cell receptor (beta chain) came up once. Its specificity is not known. This sample stems from a study of T cell responses to AZD1222 COVID-19 vaccine. Study summary: Second doses at about 4 or about 12 weeks were pooled.

The assay was immunoSEQ multiplex PCR, and TCRdb's table has in-frame clones only and misses some. The sample consists of over 110,000 clones, roughly nine tenths of them appearing once. The CDR3 has 13 amino acids. Germline V gene data show CDR1 as SQVTM and CDR2 as ANQGSEA. Deletions cut 4 bases from V and 0 bases from J, with 10 bases between. Notes on the study in general: Of the AZD1222 recipients, only 5 to 7 were seropositive at baseline. Of spike-specific TCRs, nearly half reportedly target regions left unmutated in variants. Spike-specific TCR breadth and depth rose after two AZD1222 doses.

J is TRBJ2-7 and V is TRBV29-1; D is possibly TRBD1 (5 bases). Sequences were derived from peripheral blood, sampled on day 0 of AZD1222 vaccination. This TCR derives from an adult in good health. This chain's CDR3 is CSVAGQYSYEQYF. Here the CDR3 DNA reads TGCAGCGTTGCAGGGCAGTACTCCTACGAGCAGTACTTC.